This T cell receptor (beta chain) was identified during a study of blood T cell repertoires in COVID-19. About the study: Specimens from acute and convalescent COVID-19 originated in the United States, Italy and Spain. Nucleic acid was either cDNA or gDNA, and it came from T cells, B-cell-depleted T cells, or PBMCs.

Original processing notes: Amplified reference gene primers provided the basis for estimating nucleated cell counts. Clones were sequenced by immunoSEQ multiplex PCR, and TCRdb holds only the in-frame ones, with some missing. D and trimming were read from the DNA, whereas the V and J calls and clone size are those reported in that table. This table holds 75,000 to 100,000 clones, approximately 90% found once. What was sequenced was peripheral blood. The clonotype comes from a man in his 60s with acute or convalescent COVID-19.

DNA for the CDR3: TGTGCCAGCAGCCGGGGTGGGGAGACCCAGTACTTC. Its protein is CASSRGGETQYF. This sequence joins TRBV6-5 and TRBJ2-5; TRBD2 is a possible D gene (5 bases). The CDR3 has 12 amino acids. Germline assignment: CDR1 MNHEY and CDR2 SVGAGI. The V end was cut by 6 bases, the J end by 5 bases, with 10 bases between.